The next 23 T cell receptor beta chains were all read from a single sample in a study of T cell changes during pregnancy in multiple sclerosis. Libraries were prepared by immunoSEQ multiplex PCR; TCRdb keeps only in-frame clonotypes and omits some of them. The repertoire has some 30,000 clones, 90% of them found once; the top ten carry roughly 0.58%. Material: CD4+ T cells from peripheral blood mononuclear cells, obtained in the third trimester of pregnancy. These receptors all stem from a female donor in good health, enrolled as a control in a pregnancy study.

This clone was seen a single time. The chain is built from TRBV19 and TRBJ2-1; D is uncertain. Trimming stripped 10 bases from V and 3 bases from J, with 16 bases between. This CDR3 has 14 amino acids. The germline CDR1 and CDR2 sequences are LNHDA and SQIVND (reference sequence). CDR3 DNA: TGTGCCACCAAACCGACCCTAGGCTACAATGAGCAGTTCTTC. Its translation is CATKPTLGYNEQFF.

The DNA for the CDR3 is TGTGCCACCAGCATACCTAACAATCAGCCCCAGCATTTT. Translation gives CATSIPNNQPQHF. The J gene is TRBJ1-5, the V gene TRBV15; D is undetermined. The CDR3 sequence is 13 residues long. Trimming cost V 4 bases and J 3 bases, with 7 bases left between them. Germline values: CDR1 LNHNV, CDR2 YYDKDF (reference sequence).

The V and J genes are TRBV5-1 and TRBJ2-1; TRBD2 aligns across 14 bases. CDR3 size: 15 residues. V trimming: 4 bases; J trimming: 7 bases; junction bases outside the gene matches: 4. From germline, CDR1 is SGHRS and CDR2 YFSETQ. The CDR3 loop reads CASSARTSGGNEQFF. In nucleotides, the CDR3 is TGCGCCAGCAGCGCCAGGACTAGCGGGGGGAATGAGCAGTTCTTC.

The V gene is TRBV5-4, the J gene TRBJ2-1; a possible D gene is TRBD2 (6 bases). Germline values: CDR1 SGHNT, CDR2 YYREEE (reference sequence). The CDR3 runs 13 residues. V lost 4 bases to trimming and J lost 8 bases, with 13 bases between them. CDR3 sequence: CASSPLEGHEQFF. CDR3 nucleotide sequence: TGTGCCAGCAGCCCACTGGAGGGACATGAGCAGTTCTTC.

The chain recombines TRBV19 with TRBJ2-6; D is unclear. This CDR3 region has 15 residues. Between the trimmed V and J ends, which lost 3 bases and 2 bases, there was a span of 8 bases. The germline gives CDR1 LNHDA, CDR2 SQIVND (reference sequence). In DNA, the CDR3 is TGTGCCAGTAGTATCGTATCGGCTGGGGCCAACGTCCTGACTTTC. Translating it yields CASSIVSAGANVLTF.

On this clone: Sequence at one end of the junction differs from germline and may be a read error. The chain uses TRBV4-1 and TRBJ2-7, with 7 bases aligning to TRBD2. CDR1 and CDR2 (germline): MGHRA, YSYEKL. The CDR3 has 15 residues. The CDR3 region is CASSQDPGLAAEADF. The CDR3 bases are TGCGCCAGCAGCCAAGATCCAGGGCTAGCGGCAGAGGCGGACTTC.

This chain connects TRBV4-3 to TRBJ2-1; 9 nucleotides align to TRBD1. The CDR3 extends over 17 amino acids. The V gene's germline CDR1 is LGHNA and CDR2 YSLEER. V lost 0 bases and J lost 9; bases outside the gene matches: 12. CDR3 bases: TGCGCCAGCAGCCAAGATCCACAGGGGGCGAGGTTGGTTGAGCAGTTCTTC. It is translated as CASSQDPQGARLVEQFF.

The CDR3 DNA follows: TGTGCCAGCATGCACGACATCAGGCAAGAGACCCAGTACTTC. It translates to CASMHDIRQETQYF. This chain uses TRBV2 with TRBJ2-5; no definite D call. CDR1 and CDR2 from the germline V gene are SNHLY and FYNNEI. The CDR3 spans 14 residues. V lost 7 bases, J lost 2 bases, and 14 bases lay in between.

The chain employs TRBV7-2 and TRBJ1-1; D not resolved. The CDR3 extends over 15 amino acids. The germline gives CDR1 SGHTA, CDR2 FQGNSA. V was pared by 5 bases and J by 1 base, with 14 bases between. The chain's CDR3 is CASSLDGRWNTEAFF. CDR3 coding DNA: TGTGCCAGCAGCCTTGATGGGAGGTGGAACACTGAAGCTTTCTTT. The variable domain in full, with the rest retrieved from reference TRBV7-2 and TRBJ1-1, is GAGVSQSPSNKVTEKGKDVELRCDPISGHTALYWYRQSLGQGLEFLIYFQGNSAPDKSGLPSDRFSAERTGGSVSTLTIQRTQQEDSAVYLCASSLDGRWNTEAFFGQGTRLTVV.

This rearrangement joins TRBV9 to TRBJ2-5, with 7 bases lining up with TRBD2. V gave up 5 bases and J gave up 2 bases; unmatched junction bases: 9. There are 15 residues in the CDR3. From germline, CDR1 is SGDLS and CDR2 YYNGEE. The CDR3 DNA is TGTGCCAGCAGTGCCCAGCGGGGTGGGCAAGAGACCCAGTACTTC. Translated: CASSAQRGGQETQYF. Complete variable domain (other parts from reference TRBV9 and TRBJ2-5): DSGVTQTPKHLITATGQRVTLRCSPRSGDLSVYWYQQSLDQGLQFLIQYYNGEERAKGNILERFSAQQFPDLHSELNLSSLELGDSALYFCASSAQRGGQETQYFGPGTRLLVL.

V is TRBV2 and J is TRBJ2-5, with 10 bases aligning to TRBD2. The J call may be incorrect, as the DNA end agrees better with TRBJ2-7. CDR1 and CDR2 (germline): SNHLY, FYNNEI. The CDR3 runs to 15 residues. The CDR3 DNA follows: TGTGCCAGGCGATCTAGCGGGAGCGGACGTTACGAGCAGTACTTC. Translating it yields CARRSSGSGRYEQYF.

The chain combines TRBV29-1 with TRBJ2-3; 10 nucleotides align to TRBD1. The CDR3 loop spans 16 amino acids. V was clipped by 8 bases and J by 3 bases; unmatched bases: 14. The germline V gene has CDR1 SQVTM and CDR2 ANQGSEA. CDR3: CSIAGTGAFETDTQYF. For the CDR3, the DNA is TGCAGCATCGCCGGGACAGGGGCGTTTGAAACAGATACGCAGTATTTT.

Turning to this clone: This CDR3 is also generated by other DNA sequences in the sample. V gene TRBV7-2 combines with J gene TRBJ2-7; D unclear. The CDR3 contains 12 residues. The germline CDR1 and CDR2 sequences are SGHTA and FQGNSA. Trimming left V 4 bases short and J 1 base short, with 5 bases between. CDR3 sequence (DNA): TGTGCCAGCAGCTCTAGTTCCTACGAGCAGTACTTC. It yields the protein CASSSSSYEQYF.

The chain combines TRBV5-6 with TRBJ2-1; a weak D match, TRBD1 (6 bases). There are 13 residues in the CDR3. The V gene's germline CDR1 is SGHDT and CDR2 YYEEEE. Trimming took 1 base from V and 8 from J, leaving 10 bases between them. CDR3 DNA: TGTGCCAGCAGCTTGAACAGGGCCGATGAGCAGTTCTTC. This sequence encodes CASSLNRADEQFF.

The chain employs TRBV4-1 and TRBJ1-2, with TRBD1 identical over 9 bases. Germline V CDR1 and CDR2: MGHRA, YSYEKL. The CDR3 is 16 amino acids. Losses at the gene ends were 6 bases for V and 6 bases for J; bases not matched to a gene: 14. The DNA of the CDR3 is TGCGCCAGCAGTCCTACCCCCCGGACAGGGGTGAATGGCTACACCTTC. As protein: CASSPTPRTGVNGYTF.

The genes are TRBV18 and TRBJ2-2; maybe TRBD1 (5 bases). With 5 bases removed from V and 1 base from J, the gap between germline ends came to 17 bases. Germline CDR1 KGHSH, CDR2 LQKENI. The CDR3 is 17 residues long. CDR3 region: CASSGIIADRNTGELFF. CDR3 coding DNA: TGTGCCAGCTCAGGCATAATCGCCGACAGGAACACCGGGGAGCTGTTTTTT.

This clone was picked up one time. The chain is built from TRBV2 and TRBJ1-1; D is undetermined. Trimming left V 8 bases short and J 2 bases short, with 15 bases between. This CDR3 region has 14 residues. From germline, CDR1 is SNHLY and CDR2 FYNNEI. The CDR3 DNA sequence: TGTGCCAGCGGAAGGAGGAGGGAAAACACTGAAGCTTTCTTT. It is translated as CASGRRRENTEAFF.

The chain links TRBV4-3 to TRBJ1-1; D is uncertain. Trimming cost V 0 bases and J 0 bases, with 8 bases left between them. There are 15 residues in the CDR3. CDR1 is LGHNA, CDR2 YSLEER, per germline. The CDR3 sequence: CASSQEARVNTEAFF. The CDR3 nucleotides read TGCGCCAGCAGCCAAGAAGCGCGAGTGAACACTGAAGCTTTCTTT.

The chain uses TRBV5-1 and TRBJ2-1; tentatively, D is TRBD1 (5 bases). The CDR3 contains 16 residues. Germline loops: CDR1 SGHRS, CDR2 YFSETQ. Between the trimmed V and J ends, which lost 5 bases and 1 base, there was a span of 16 bases. In DNA, the CDR3 is TGCGCCAGCAGTGGGGCCGGTGGAAGGTCCTACAATGAGCAGTTCTTC. Its translation: CASSGAGGRSYNEQFF.

This clone showed up just once. The chain employs TRBV9 and TRBJ2-3; the match to TRBD2 covers 10 bases. The CDR3 covers 16 residues. Trimming cost V 3 bases and J 5 bases; bases outside gene matches: 9. Germline loops: CDR1 SGDLS, CDR2 YYNGEE. Here the CDR3 reads CASSAQGRLAGDTQYF. In nucleotides, the CDR3 is TGTGCCAGCAGCGCGCAGGGCAGACTAGCGGGAGATACGCAGTATTTT.

V usage is TRBV14 and J usage is TRBJ2-1; no definite D call. This CDR3 spans 15 amino acids. The V gene lost 4 bases and the J gene lost 2 bases, with 12 bases spanning the gap. The germline CDR1 and CDR2 sequences are SGHDN and FVKESK. CDR3 DNA: TGTGCCAGCAGCCTGAAGCTGTCTGCCTACAATGAGCAGTTCTTC. Protein sequence: CASSLKLSAYNEQFF.

J is TRBJ1-1 and V is TRBV7-6; 8 bases fit TRBD1. V was clipped by 4 bases and J by 11 bases; unmatched bases: 9. CDR1 is SGHVS and CDR2 is FNYEAQ in the germline V gene. This CDR3 is built from 13 residues. For the CDR3, the DNA is TGTGCCAGCAGCTCAGGGCCGGGACAGGTTGCTTTCTTT. Encoded protein: CASSSGPGQVAFF.

The chain employs TRBV7-8 and TRBJ1-5; the D gene is possibly TRBD1 (6 bases). Trimming took 0 bases from V and 0 from J, leaving 9 bases between them. Germline loops: CDR1 SGHVS, CDR2 FQNEAQ. The CDR3 is made up of 16 amino acids. The CDR3 DNA reads TGTGCCAGCAGCTTAGCGGACAGATATAGCAATCAGCCCCAGCATTTT. Protein: CASSLADRYSNQPQHF.